These T cell receptor beta chains were read from a single sample in a study of Ad26.COV2.S vaccination and SARS-CoV-2 variants. Some clones are missing from TCRdb's copy, which holds only in-frame ones; the method was immunoSEQ multiplex PCR. The repertoire holds 300,000 to 500,000 clones, with less than 90% as singletons. The material was peripheral blood, obtained in a trial of Ad26.COV2.S vaccine versus placebo. The receptors come from a person between 18 and 60 years old who received the Ad26.COV2.S COVID-19 vaccine or a placebo. Both conserved end residues are part of each CDR3. The order of the fields is clone size, CDR3 length, J gene, D gene, V gene, CDR3 protein, CDR3 DNA. A D gene is named only where the DNA matches it firmly. Expanded clones are given a class, and other clones once, few, many or no size at all.

>.|16|TRBJ1-1|TRBD1|TRBV4-3
CASSQDSAGQGTEAFF
TGCGCCAGCAGCCAAGATAGCGCGGGACAGGGCACTGAAGCTTTCTTT
>.|16|TRBJ2-3|TRBD1|TRBV27
CASRGQQGASTDTQYF
TGTGCCAGCAGGGGACAACAGGGGGCATCCACAGATACGCAGTATTTT
>.|13|TRBJ1-6|.|TRBV6-2/TRBV6-3
CASSLTSDSPLHF
TGTGCCAGCAGTTTAACCTCGGACTCACCCCTCCACTTT
>.|13|TRBJ2-3|.|TRBV9
CASSVAGIDTQYF
TGTGCCAGCAGCGTAGCAGGGATCGATACGCAGTATTTT
>.|14|TRBJ1-1|.|TRBV27
CASSLAHPGPEAFF
TGTGCCAGCAGTTTAGCCCACCCGGGCCCTGAAGCTTTCTTT
>.|15|TRBJ2-2|.|TRBV19
CASSSPGRHTGELFF
TGTGCCAGTAGTTCCCCCGGGCGACACACCGGGGAGCTGTTTTTT
>.|15|TRBJ1-2|TRBD1|TRBV5-8
CASSLTGRGNYGYTF
TGTGCCAGCAGCCTGACAGGGCGCGGCAACTATGGCTACACCTTC
>.|17|TRBJ1-5|TRBD1|TRBV10-2
CASNPGTGGLEDQPQHF
TGCGCCAGCAACCCCGGGACAGGGGGCCTGGAGGATCAGCCCCAGCATTTT
>.|15|TRBJ2-1|TRBD2|TRBV7-2
CASSLAGTIYNEQFF
TGTGCCAGCAGCTTAGCCGGGACTATCTACAATGAGCAGTTCTTC
>.|15|TRBJ2-1|.|TRBV4-3
CASSQEISSYNEQFF
TGCGCCAGCAGCCAAGAGATAAGCTCCTACAATGAGCAGTTCTTC
>.|13|TRBJ1-1|.|TRBV9
CASSVGMNTEAFF
TGTGCCAGCAGCGTAGGCATGAACACTGAAGCTTTCTTT
>few|17|TRBJ2-6|TRBD2|TRBV13
CASSLRGGISGANVLTF
TGTGCCAGCAGCCTACGCGGGGGAATCTCTGGGGCCAACGTCCTGACTTTC
>.|15|TRBJ1-5|.|TRBV19
CASSWGQISNQPQHF
TGTGCCAGTAGTTGGGGACAAATTAGCAATCAGCCCCAGCATTTT
>.|14|TRBJ2-2|.|TRBV27
CASSFAGSAGELFF
TGTGCCAGCAGTTTCGCGGGGTCCGCCGGGGAGCTGTTTTTT
>few|15|TRBJ2-1|TRBD1|TRBV7-2
CASSSPRQGHNEQFF
TGTGCCAGCAGCTCCCCCCGACAGGGTCACAATGAGCAGTTCTTC
>.|15|TRBJ2-1|TRBD1|TRBV7-2
CASSHSGQLNNEQFF
TGTGCCAGCAGCCATTCGGGACAGTTGAACAATGAGCAGTTCTTC
>.|18|TRBJ2-3|.|TRBV5-4
CASSFPNMGLPATDTQYF
TGTGCCAGCAGCTTCCCCAACATGGGCCTACCAGCCACAGATACGCAGTATTTT
>.|17|TRBJ1-3|TRBD1|TRBV4-1
CASSQRSEGAIGNTIYF
TGCGCCAGCAGCCAAAGGTCTGAGGGGGCGATTGGAAACACCATATATTTT
>.|14|TRBJ2-1|.|TRBV6-6
CASSPGSSYNEQFF
TGTGCCTCATCTCCGGGGAGCTCCTACAATGAGCAGTTCTTC
>.|15|TRBJ2-3|TRBD1|TRBV2
CASGMAEQGADTQYF
TGTGCCAGCGGGATGGCGGAACAGGGGGCAGATACGCAGTATTTT
>.|15|TRBJ2-2|.|TRBV5-1
CASSLGKGNTGELFF
TGCGCCAGCAGCTTGGGGAAGGGGAACACCGGGGAGCTGTTTTTT
>few|17|TRBJ1-5|TRBD1|TRBV4-2
CASSQSGTAYSNQPQHF
TGTGCCAGCAGCCAAAGTGGGACAGCTTATAGCAATCAGCCCCAGCATTTT
>.|15|TRBJ2-5|TRBD2|TRBV27
CASSQLGGVRQTQYF
TGTGCCAGCAGCCAACTCGGGGGGGTTAGGCAGACCCAGTACTTC
>.|14|TRBJ1-5|.|TRBV6-5
CASSYAWTHQPQHF
TGTGCCAGCAGTTACGCATGGACCCATCAGCCCCAGCATTTT
>.|14|TRBJ1-1|.|TRBV7-9
CASSLGALNTEAFF
TGTGCCAGCAGCTTAGGTGCACTGAACACTGAAGCTTTCTTT
>.|14|TRBJ1-2|.|TRBV3-1/TRBV3-2
CAVQGGGGFYGYTF
TGTGCCGTCCAAGGGGGGGGTGGATTCTATGGCTACACCTTC
>.|10|TRBJ1-5|.|TRBV7-9
CASRTQPQHF
TGTGCCAGCAGGACTCAGCCCCAGCATTTT